In this sample, the clone carrying this T cell receptor beta chain turned up once. As yet, its antigen is unknown. Measured with immunoSEQ multiplex PCR; TCRdb has only the in-frame clones, and not every one. The table shows some 250,000 clones, with about 94% occurring only once. This sample was taken from a study of T cell responses to AZD1222 COVID-19 vaccine. Study-wide findings and caveats: Spike-wide coverage was observed for vaccine-associated CD4 TCRs, with dominant responses at 160-218 and 743-854.

CDR3 length: 13 residues. The V end lost 3 bases, the J end lost 4 bases, and 9 bases lay between the germline ends. Germline-derived CDR1 and CDR2 are SNHLY and FYNNEI. The sequenced sample was peripheral blood, obtained 28 days after the second AZD1222 dose. The source is an adult who received the AZD1222 COVID-19 vaccine. The chain combines TRBV2 with TRBJ1-2; unclear D gene. Here the CDR3 reads CASSEGYSYGYTF. The CDR3, as DNA: TGTGCCAGCAGTGAGGGATACAGCTATGGCTACACCTTC.